Shown below are 29 T cell receptor beta chains from a single sample sequenced in a study of T cell responses to AZD1222 COVID-19 vaccine. TCRdb's copy holds only in-frame clones and misses some; the assay was immunoSEQ multiplex PCR. The table lists under 150,000 clones, roughly nine tenths of them singletons, with 9.3% in the top ten. Sample: peripheral blood, taken 28 days after the second AZD1222 dose. The receptors derive from an adult who received the AZD1222 COVID-19 vaccine.

V and J are TRBV5-1 and TRBJ1-5; 8 bases are a match to TRBD1. Germline assignment: CDR1 SGHRS and CDR2 YFSETQ. Trimming removed 4 bases from V and 3 bases from J; junction bases left unmatched: 15. The CDR3 runs to 18 residues. The CDR3 DNA follows: TGCGCCAGCAGCGCGGGGAAGGGGGACAGGTACCCCAATCAGCCCCAGCATTTT. It is translated as CASSAGKGDRYPNQPQHF.

V usage is TRBV5-1 and J usage is TRBJ1-1; unclear D gene. CDR1 SGHRS and CDR2 YFSETQ come from the germline V gene. The CDR3 is 14 residues long. V lost 4 bases and J 0 bases, leaving 10 bases between the germline ends. The CDR3 loop is CASSPMGLNTEAFF. CDR3 bases: TGCGCCAGCAGCCCCATGGGCTTGAACACTGAAGCTTTCTTT. Supplemented by reference TRBV5-1 and TRBJ1-1, the full variable domain reads KAGVTQTPRYLIKTRGQQVTLSCSPISGHRSVSWYQQTPGQGLQFLFEYFSETQRNKGNFPGRFSGRQFSNSRSEMNVSTLELGDSALYLCASSPMGLNTEAFFGQGTRLTVV.

CDR3 nucleotide sequence: TGTGCCAGCAGTCTTTCACTATCGGGGGCCAACGTCCTGACTTTC. Protein: CASSLSLSGANVLTF. This chain uses TRBV6-2 or TRBV6-3 with TRBJ2-6; D unclear. The CDR3 length is 15 residues. Germline CDR1 and CDR2: MNHEY and SVGEGT. Trimming stripped 5 bases from V and 4 bases from J, with 12 bases between.

V usage is TRBV11-3 and J usage is TRBJ2-5; D remains unclear. V gave up 3 bases and J gave up 5 bases, with 10 bases separating them. CDR3 length: 13 amino acids. Per germline, CDR1 SGHNT and CDR2 YENEEA. CDR3 bases: TGTGCCAGCAGCTTCCGGGTGGGTGAGACCCAGTACTTC. Translating it yields CASSFRVGETQYF.

The rearrangement joins TRBV21-1 to TRBJ1-1. TRBV21-1 counts as a pseudogene. The CDR3 is 13 amino acids. In DNA form, the CDR3 reads TGTGCCTTCTCAACCGACCCGAACACTGAAGCTTTCTTT. It is translated as CAFSTDPNTEAFF.

CDR3 in amino acids: CASSVASNSPLHF. CDR3 nucleotide sequence: TGTGCCAGCAGCGTAGCTTCGAATTCACCCCTCCACTTT. V usage is TRBV9 and J usage is TRBJ1-6, with D uncertain. V lost 0 bases and J lost 7, with 5 bases in between. CDR1 is SGDLS and CDR2 is YYNGEE in the germline V gene. The CDR3 runs to 13 residues.

This clone was seen once. The chain has TRBV2 and TRBJ1-1; D is uncertain. The ends were cut back, 1 base at V and 1 base at J, with 10 bases in the middle. CDR1 SNHLY and CDR2 FYNNEI come from the germline V gene. The CDR3 has 15 amino acids. CDR3 nucleotides: TGTGCCAGCAGTGAAGTAGACGCACGGAACACTGAAGCTTTCTTT. This gives the protein CASSEVDARNTEAFF.

J is TRBJ2-1 and V is TRBV7-9; D remains ambiguous. The CDR3 runs to 12 residues. V was clipped by 5 bases and J by 10 bases, with 12 bases between them. Germline V gene lookup returns CDR1 SEHNR and CDR2 FQNEAQ (reference sequence). CDR3 sequence reads: CASSESGNEQFF. In DNA form, the CDR3 reads TGTGCCAGCAGCGAGAGTGGGAACGAGCAGTTCTTC.

This chain links TRBV28 with TRBJ1-3; D is unresolved. Germline CDR1 and CDR2: MDHEN and SYDVKM. V dropped 3 bases and J dropped 2 bases, with 5 bases sitting between them. CDR3 length: 13 residues. The CDR3 nucleotides are TGTGCCAGCAGTTTTAACACTGGAAACACCATATATTTT. Its protein is CASSFNTGNTIYF. Looking up the rest from reference TRBV28 and TRBJ1-3 gives the full variable domain: DVKVTQSSRYLVKRTGEKVFLECVQDMDHENMFWYRQDPGLGLRLIYFSYDVKMKEKGDIPEGYSVSREKKERFSLILESASTNQTSMYLCASSFNTGNTIYFGEGSWLTVV.

J is TRBJ2-3 and V is TRBV7-2; D might be TRBD2 (6 bases). V was cut by 4 bases and J by 1 base, with 12 bases left in between. The CDR3 is made up of 15 amino acids. Germline values: CDR1 SGHTA, CDR2 FQGNSA. CDR3 in amino acids: CASSSRVAGTDTQYF. CDR3 in DNA: TGTGCCAGCAGCTCTCGGGTAGCGGGCACAGATACGCAGTATTTT.

V gene TRBV5-5 combines with J gene TRBJ1-3, with D perhaps matching TRBD1 (6 bases). This CDR3 is 15 amino acids long. Germline CDR1 SGHKS, CDR2 YYEKEE (reference sequence). The V end was cut by 6 bases, the J end by 0 bases, with 13 bases between. Here the CDR3 reads CASTWGRSSGNTIYF. The CDR3, as DNA: TGTGCCAGCACCTGGGGGCGATCCTCTGGAAACACCATATATTTT.

This clone occurred a few times. The chain has TRBV5-1 and TRBJ2-1, with 15 positions matching TRBD2. Looked up from germline, CDR1 is SGHRS and CDR2 is YFSETQ. CDR3 length: 19 residues. J was trimmed by 2 bases and V by 4 bases; bases with no gene match: 10. The CDR3 protein is CASSPAGLAGGGAYNEQFF. The CDR3 nucleotides read TGCGCCAGCAGCCCGGCGGGACTAGCGGGGGGAGGGGCCTACAATGAGCAGTTCTTC.

This sequence joins TRBV6-1 and TRBJ1-1, with D maybe TRBD1 (5 bases). The CDR3 covers 14 residues. V was pared by 2 bases and J by 6 bases, with 13 bases between. CDR1 is MNHNS and CDR2 is SASEGT in the germline V gene. CDR3 region: CASSEPRQKAEAFF. CDR3 in DNA: TGTGCCAGCAGTGAACCCAGACAGAAAGCTGAAGCTTTCTTT.

This chain uses TRBV19 with TRBJ2-1; 14 bases map to TRBD2. CDR1 and CDR2 from the germline V gene are LNHDA and SQIVND (reference sequence). The V gene end was trimmed by 2 bases and the J gene end by 6 bases; junction bases not matched to a gene: 12. The CDR3 covers 19 residues. The CDR3 region has the DNA TGTGCCAGTAGTATAATGGCGACTAGCGGGAGGGCTATCGCCAATGAGCAGTTCTTC. Translated: CASSIMATSGRAIANEQFF.

This rearrangement joins TRBV6-6 to TRBJ2-5, with unresolved D. Trimming pared 6 bases from V and 5 bases from J, leaving 13 bases between. The CDR3 spans 13 residues. Per germline, CDR1 MNHNY and CDR2 SVGAGI (reference sequence). CDR3 loop: CASSTPARETQYF. The DNA for the CDR3 is TGTGCCAGCAGCACCCCAGCGCGGGAGACCCAGTACTTC.

CDR3 amino acids: CATSRVGRGNNEQFF. The CDR3 coding sequence is TGTGCCACCAGCAGAGTGGGCAGGGGCAACAATGAGCAGTTCTTC. The rearrangement links TRBV15 to TRBJ2-1; possibly TRBD1 for D (6 bases). Germline CDR1 is LNHNV and CDR2 is YYDKDF (reference sequence). Trimming removed 1 base from V and 5 bases from J, with 12 bases in between. This CDR3 is 15 amino acids long.

This clone is a singleton in its sample. The rearrangement joins TRBV4-1 to TRBJ1-1, with 11 nucleotides matching TRBD1. CDR1 and CDR2 (germline): MGHRA, YSYEKL. The CDR3 totals 19 residues. V was pared by 2 bases and J by 1 base, with 12 bases of the junction left unmatched. CDR3: CASSQLPGQGAAGNTEAFF. In DNA form, the CDR3 reads TGCGCCAGCAGCCAACTTCCCGGACAGGGGGCCGCCGGGAACACTGAAGCTTTCTTT.

This chain connects TRBV30 to TRBJ1-1, with 11 nucleotides matching TRBD1. This CDR3 is 16 amino acids long. Germline trimming cut 4 bases from V and 5 bases from J; bases unmatched to any gene: 12. The germline gives CDR1 GTSNPN, CDR2 SVGIG (reference sequence). DNA of the CDR3: TGTGCCTGGATTTCACGGACAGGGGGCTTCTGGACTGAAGCTTTCTTT. Its translation: CAWISRTGGFWTEAFF.

The J gene is TRBJ1-1, the V gene TRBV27, with TRBD1 matching 7 bases. This CDR3 is built from 14 residues. V was pared by 3 bases and J by 4 bases, with 5 bases of the junction left unmatched. The germline V gene encodes CDR1 MNHEY and CDR2 SMNVEV (reference sequence). CDR3 DNA: TGTGCCAGCAGTTTGGCAGGGGGTGGCACTGAAGCTTTCTTT. Its translation is CASSLAGGGTEAFF.

The chain's CDR3 is CASSYGTPMNTEAFF. In nucleotides, the CDR3 is TGTGCCAGCAGCTACGGGACACCCATGAACACTGAAGCTTTCTTT. The rearrangement uses TRBV5-6 and TRBJ1-1; D might be TRBD1 (6 bases). The CDR3 is made up of 15 amino acids. V shed 3 bases and J shed 0 bases, with 12 bases lying between them. Germline CDR1 is SGHDT and CDR2 is YYEEEE.

The chain is built from TRBV4-3 and TRBJ1-1; D remains ambiguous. Germline assignment: CDR1 LGHNA and CDR2 YSLEER. V was shortened by 0 bases and J by 3 bases, with 11 bases between the two germline ends. The CDR3 contains 15 residues. DNA for the CDR3: TGCGCCAGCAGCCAAGATATGGCCGGGGACACTGAAGCTTTCTTT. The encoded protein is CASSQDMAGDTEAFF.

The rearrangement joins TRBV10-3 to TRBJ1-1, with D possibly being TRBD1 (6 bases). Germline lookup yields CDR1 ENHRY and CDR2 SYGVKD. This CDR3 is 13 amino acids long. The V gene lost 10 bases and the J gene lost 0 bases, with 12 bases spanning the gap. CDR3 nucleotide sequence: TGTGCCACCGCTGGACAGATGAACACTGAAGCTTTCTTT. This gives the protein CATAGQMNTEAFF.

The chain couples TRBV6-5 to TRBJ2-6; D is unclear. The CDR3 totals 14 residues. The V gene lost 4 bases and the J gene lost 1 base, with 5 bases spanning the gap. Germline lookup yields CDR1 MNHEY and CDR2 SVGAGI. CDR3 sequence: CASSFQSGANVLTF. DNA of the CDR3: TGTGCCAGCAGTTTTCAGTCTGGGGCCAACGTCCTGACTTTC.

The V call is TRBV5-4, the J call TRBJ1-2, with TRBD1 matching over 7 bases. Germline loops: CDR1 SGHNT, CDR2 YYREEE (reference sequence). The CDR3 has 13 residues. V gave up 0 bases and J gave up 10 bases; unmatched junction bases: 6. The CDR3: CASSLAARGNYTF. CDR3 sequence (DNA): TGTGCCAGCAGCTTGGCGGCCAGGGGGAACTACACCTTC.

The rearrangement uses TRBV27 and TRBJ2-1; D not resolved. The V and J ends lost 9 bases and 4 bases respectively, with 13 bases between them. Germline V CDR1 and CDR2: MNHEY, SMNVEV (reference sequence). The CDR3 is 13 amino acids. The CDR3 region has the DNA TGTGCCAGTAGTGAAACCCAATACAATGAGCAGTTCTTC. Protein sequence: CASSETQYNEQFF.

The chain has TRBV3-1 (or the pseudogene TRBV3-2) and TRBJ1-6, with TRBD1 matching over 8 bases. V was pared by 5 bases and J by 9 bases, with 12 bases of the junction left unmatched. CDR1 is LGHDT and CDR2 is YNNKEL in the germline V gene (reference sequence). The CDR3 consists of 16 residues. CDR3 region: CASSSQGQVVSSPLHF. The CDR3 DNA sequence: TGTGCCAGCAGCTCTCAGGGACAGGTTGTTTCTTCACCCCTCCACTTT.

The count of this clone is one. The rearrangement uses TRBV7-3 and TRBJ2-1; the D gene is possibly TRBD2 (5 bases). V shed 2 bases and J shed 7 bases, with 12 bases lying between them. This CDR3 spans 14 amino acids. CDR1 SGHTA and CDR2 FQGTGA come from the germline V gene. This CDR3 reads CASSLEPRRNEQFF. The CDR3 DNA follows: TGTGCCAGCAGCTTAGAGCCGCGGAGGAATGAGCAGTTCTTC.

The CDR3 DNA reads TGTGCCAGCAGTTACGAACAGGGGGCGATGGGCTACACCTTC. Translated, it gives CASSYEQGAMGYTF. This chain joins TRBV6-5 and TRBJ1-2, with 9 bases identical to TRBD1. The germline CDR1 and CDR2 sequences are MNHEY and SVGAGI. The CDR3 contains 14 residues. V lost 2 bases to trimming and J lost 8 bases; unmatched junction nucleotides: 6.

In nucleotides, the CDR3 is TGTGCCACCAGCAGAGACCGGGACTATGGAACTGAAGCTTTCTTT. It codes for CATSRDRDYGTEAFF. The gene calls are TRBV15 and TRBJ1-1, with a tentative D call TRBD1 (5 bases). The V gene lost 0 bases and the J gene lost 5 bases, with 13 bases spanning the gap. The CDR3 length is 15 residues. The germline CDR1 and CDR2 sequences are LNHNV and YYDKDF (reference sequence).